This T cell receptor (beta chain) was observed in a study of blood T cell repertoires in COVID-19. Study-level background: T cells, B-cell-depleted T cells, or PBMCs provided the cDNA or gDNA that served as material.

Clones were read by immunoSEQ multiplex PCR, and TCRdb kept only the in-frame ones, dropping some. The sample consists of 120,000 to 150,000 clones, approximately 84% of them appearing once. The sample consisted of peripheral blood. The TCR was taken from a human donor in a cohort sampled during active COVID-19.

The CDR3 is CASILPGAREAFF. In nucleotides, the CDR3 is TGTGCCAGCATCCTACCTGGTGCGAGAGAAGCTTTCTTT. The rearrangement links TRBV28 to TRBJ1-1, with D uncertain. Trimming removed 7 bases at V and 8 bases at J, with 17 bases between. Per the germline V gene, CDR1 is MDHEN and CDR2 is SYDVKM. The CDR3 is 13 residues long.